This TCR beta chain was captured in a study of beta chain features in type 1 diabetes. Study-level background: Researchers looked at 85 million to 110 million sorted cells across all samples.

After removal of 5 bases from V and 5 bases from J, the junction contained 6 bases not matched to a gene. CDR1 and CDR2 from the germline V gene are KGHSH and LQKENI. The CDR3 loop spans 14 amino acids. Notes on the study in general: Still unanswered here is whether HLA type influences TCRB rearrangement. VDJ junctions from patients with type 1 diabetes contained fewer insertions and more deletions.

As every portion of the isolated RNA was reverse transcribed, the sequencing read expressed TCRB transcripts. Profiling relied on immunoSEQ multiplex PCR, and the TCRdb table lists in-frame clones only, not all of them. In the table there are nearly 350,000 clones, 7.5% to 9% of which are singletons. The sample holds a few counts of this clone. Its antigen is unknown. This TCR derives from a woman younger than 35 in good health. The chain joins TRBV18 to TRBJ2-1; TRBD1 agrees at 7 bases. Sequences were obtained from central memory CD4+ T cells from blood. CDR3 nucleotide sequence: TGTGCCAGCTCAACCTACACAGGGGACAATGAGCAGTTCTTC. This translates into CASSTYTGDNEQFF.